This T cell receptor beta chain was obtained from a study of T cell clones after liver transplantation. Study-wide background: Graft-donor-reactive sequences were compared with third-party-reactive TCRbeta sequences from pre-transplant mixed lymphocyte reactions.

This CDR3 is 11 amino acids long. Germline V gene lookup returns CDR1 LNHDA and CDR2 SQIVND (reference sequence). V was trimmed by 9 bases and J by 3 bases, leaving 7 bases between them. The assay was immunoSEQ multiplex PCR, and TCRdb's table has in-frame clones only and misses some. The table shows tens of thousands of clones, with 60% to 75% occurring only once. General observations from the study: Circulating graft-donor-reactive CD4 TCRbeta sequences fell significantly post-transplant in 5 of 8 subjects. Donor-reactive sequences fell more than third party-reactive ones, suggesting partial deletion.

This clone was counted only a few times. What it binds is unknown. The chain employs TRBV19 and TRBJ2-3, with TRBD1 as a possible D gene (6 bases). The origin of this receptor is a human patient who received a liver transplant. A share of the T cells may be of graft donor origin. The sequenced sample was CD4+ T cells from blood, obtained at the 22-month timepoint. The CDR3 loop reads CARRGTDTQYF. The CDR3 nucleotides are TGTGCCAGGAGGGGGACAGATACGCAGTATTTT.